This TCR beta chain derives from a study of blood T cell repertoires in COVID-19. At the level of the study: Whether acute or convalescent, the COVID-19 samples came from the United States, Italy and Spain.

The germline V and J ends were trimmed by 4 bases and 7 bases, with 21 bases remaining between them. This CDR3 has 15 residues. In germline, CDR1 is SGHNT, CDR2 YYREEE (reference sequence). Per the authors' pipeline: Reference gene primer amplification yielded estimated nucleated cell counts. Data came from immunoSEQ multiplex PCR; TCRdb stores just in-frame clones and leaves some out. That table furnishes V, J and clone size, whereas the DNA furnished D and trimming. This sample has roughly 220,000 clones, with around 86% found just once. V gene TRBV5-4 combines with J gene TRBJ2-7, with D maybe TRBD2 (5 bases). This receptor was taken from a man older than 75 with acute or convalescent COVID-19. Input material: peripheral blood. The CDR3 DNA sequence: TGTGCCAGCAGCCCACAACTAGGATCTGTAGGAGAGCAGTACTTC. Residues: CASSPQLGSVGEQYF.